Below, 27 T cell receptor beta chains from the same sample are listed, as sequenced in a study of blood T cell repertoires in COVID-19. Some clones are missing from TCRdb's copy, which holds only in-frame ones; the method was immunoSEQ multiplex PCR. Of 65,000 to 85,000 clones listed, over 65% are singletons. The sample consisted of peripheral blood. These receptors all stem from a middle-aged man with active or convalescent COVID-19.

This clone was seen more than once but under ten times. The chain is built from TRBV5-1 and TRBJ2-3; the D gene is possibly TRBD2 (5 bases). The CDR3 covers 12 residues. The V and J ends lost 4 bases and 5 bases respectively, with 8 bases between them. Germline lookup yields CDR1 SGHRS and CDR2 YFSETQ. The CDR3 DNA reads TGCGCCAGCAGCCGGGCGGGAGATACGCAGTATTTT. It specifies CASSRAGDTQYF.

The V call is TRBV4-3, the J call TRBJ1-5; a weak D match, TRBD1 (5 bases). This CDR3 has 16 amino acids. The germline V and J ends were trimmed by 0 bases and 7 bases, with 16 bases remaining between them. Per the germline V gene, CDR1 is LGHNA and CDR2 is YSLEER. CDR3 amino acids: CASSQDLGQVRQPQHF. The DNA of the CDR3 is TGCGCCAGCAGCCAAGATCTGGGGCAGGTTCGGCAGCCCCAGCATTTT.

This chain uses TRBV7-3 with TRBJ2-1; D remains unclear. Per the germline V gene, CDR1 is SGHTA and CDR2 is FQGTGA. This CDR3 has 16 amino acids. Between the trimmed V and J ends, which lost 2 bases and 2 bases, there was a span of 13 bases. DNA for the CDR3: TGTGCCAGCAGCTTAGTAGCCGGAATGCCCTACAATGAGCAGTTCTTC. Its protein product is CASSLVAGMPYNEQFF. The complete variable domain, with remaining parts taken from reference TRBV7-3 and TRBJ2-1, reads GAGVSQTPSNKVTEKGKYVELRCDPISGHTALYWYRQSLGQGPEFLIYFQGTGAADDSGLPNDRFFAVRPEGSVSTLKIQRTERGDSAVYLCASSLVAGMPYNEQFFGPGTRLTVL.

This clone was observed a few times. Other DNA sequences in the same sample also yield this CDR3. The CDR3 region has the DNA TGTGCCAGCAGCCCGAGCGGGGGGTCTTACAATGAGCAGTTCTTC. It specifies CASSPSGGSYNEQFF. The chain carries TRBV6-5 and TRBJ2-1; TRBD2 aligns across 9 bases. The CDR3 is 15 amino acids. J lost 4 bases, V lost 6 bases, and 7 bases had no gene match. The V gene's germline CDR1 is MNHEY and CDR2 SVGAGI.

This chain links TRBV27 with TRBJ2-7; 7 positions match TRBD1. Germline V gives CDR1 MNHEY, CDR2 SMNVEV (reference sequence). Unmatched junction bases numbered 12, after V lost 8 bases and J lost 2 bases. The length of the CDR3 is 15 residues. The CDR3 DNA sequence: TGTGCCAGCCGCGGGCTCCGACAGGGAACCTACGAGCAGTACTTC. Its protein product is CASRGLRQGTYEQYF.

The gene calls are TRBV11-2 and TRBJ1-2; the D is unclear. The germline V and J ends were trimmed by 1 base and 2 bases, with 11 bases remaining between them. The CDR3 totals 15 residues. From germline, CDR1 is SGHAT and CDR2 FQNNGV. CDR3 protein: CASSLGSGPNYGYTF. The CDR3, as DNA: TGTGCCAGCAGCTTAGGGTCGGGTCCGAACTATGGCTACACCTTC. The whole variable domain, remainder taken from reference TRBV11-2 and TRBJ1-2, is EAGVAQSPRYKIIEKRQSVAFWCNPISGHATLYWYQQILGQGPKLLIQFQNNGVVDDSQLPKDRFSAERLKGVDSTLKIQPAKLEDSAVYLCASSLGSGPNYGYTFGSGTRLTVV.

The chain carries TRBV30 and TRBJ1-4; possible D gene TRBD1, 6 bases. This CDR3 has 16 amino acids. The germline V and J ends were trimmed by 1 base and 3 bases, with 15 bases remaining between them. Germline V gene sequence: CDR1 GTSNPN, CDR2 SVGIG (reference sequence). CDR3 bases: TGTGCCTGGAGTGAAGCGGGGGGGGGCTCTAATGAAAAACTGTTTTTT. This sequence encodes CAWSEAGGGSNEKLFF.

Only a few counts were recorded for this clone. V usage is TRBV7-9 and J usage is TRBJ2-1; TRBD2 agrees at 10 bases. CDR3 length equals 15 residues. Trimming took 5 bases from V and 7 from J; bases not matched to a gene: 8. The germline CDR1 and CDR2 sequences are SEHNR and FQNEAQ (reference sequence). CDR3 sequence (DNA): TGTGCCAGCAGCAGGGGGGGACTAGCGTTTAATGAGCAGTTCTTC. Translated: CASSRGGLAFNEQFF. The full variable domain, rest sourced from reference TRBV7-9 and TRBJ2-1, is DTGVSQNPRHKITKRGQNVTFRCDPISEHNRLYWYRQTLGQGPEFLTYFQNEAQLEKSRLLSDRFSAERPKGSFSTLEIQRTEQGDSAMYLCASSRGGLAFNEQFFGPGTRLTVL.

V is TRBV7-9 and J is TRBJ1-6, with a weak D call TRBD1 (6 bases). CDR1 is SEHNR and CDR2 is FQNEAQ in the germline V gene (reference sequence). The ends were cut back, 4 bases at V and 5 bases at J, with 15 bases in the middle. The CDR3 has 16 residues. CDR3 loop: CASSSVGALNNSPLHF. Written as DNA, the CDR3 is TGTGCCAGCAGCTCCGTGGGGGCTCTAAATAATTCACCCCTCCACTTT. The full variable domain, its missing parts supplied by reference TRBV7-9 and TRBJ1-6, is DTGVSQNPRHKITKRGQNVTFRCDPISEHNRLYWYRQTLGQGPEFLTYFQNEAQLEKSRLLSDRFSAERPKGSFSTLEIQRTEQGDSAMYLCASSSVGALNNSPLHFGNGTRLTVT.

This chain joins TRBV29-1 and TRBJ1-1, with TRBD1 matching 8 bases. The CDR3 is 14 amino acids. CDR1 and CDR2 from the germline V gene are SQVTM and ANQGSEA. After removal of 7 bases from V and 6 bases from J, the junction contained 13 bases not matched to a gene. The CDR3 region has the DNA TGCAGCGCCGGGCGGACAGGGATCGTCGCTGAAGCTTTCTTT. Translating it yields CSAGRTGIVAEAFF.

J is TRBJ1-1 and V is TRBV6-5; 9 bases align to TRBD1. This CDR3 region has 15 residues. In germline, CDR1 is MNHEY, CDR2 SVGAGI. The junction had 9 bases not matched to a gene; V was cut back by 7 bases and J by 3 bases. The CDR3 region has the DNA TGTGCCAGCATCCCACAGGGGGCGCGGGACACTGAAGCTTTCTTT. It yields the protein CASIPQGARDTEAFF.

The chain recombines TRBV2 with TRBJ1-3; no firm D call. This CDR3 region has 13 residues. CDR1 and CDR2 (germline): SNHLY, FYNNEI. Deletions cut 8 bases from V and 4 bases from J, with 12 bases between. This CDR3 is CASLRDKGNTIYF. CDR3 in DNA: TGTGCCAGCCTGAGGGATAAGGGAAACACCATATATTTT.

This chain joins TRBV29-1 and TRBJ2-5, with a possible D match to TRBD1 (6 bases). Per germline, CDR1 SQVTM and CDR2 ANQGSEA. The CDR3 loop spans 13 amino acids. The V gene lost 5 bases and the J gene lost 2 bases, with 12 bases spanning the gap. CDR3: CSVLQGYQETQYF. CDR3 DNA: TGCAGCGTTTTACAGGGCTATCAAGAGACCCAGTACTTC.

V and J are TRBV27 and TRBJ1-5, with D possibly being TRBD1 (5 bases). Germline values: CDR1 MNHEY, CDR2 SMNVEV (reference sequence). CDR3 length: 16 residues. Between the trimmed V and J ends, which lost 2 bases and 2 bases, there was a span of 13 bases. The CDR3 protein is CASSLNAGLGNQPQHF. The CDR3 bases are TGTGCCAGCAGTTTAAACGCGGGGCTCGGCAATCAGCCCCAGCATTTT.

This clone was observed a handful of times. The chain uses TRBV6-5 and TRBJ1-1, with D maybe TRBD1 (6 bases). CDR3 length equals 14 residues. Per germline, CDR1 MNHEY and CDR2 SVGAGI. V lost 5 bases and J lost 3, with 13 bases in between. DNA of the CDR3: TGTGCCAGCAGTCCCCCCGGGGGGCACACTGAAGCTTTCTTT. Protein sequence: CASSPPGGHTEAFF.

V is TRBV11-1 and J is TRBJ1-1; D is unclear. V lost 2 bases to trimming and J lost 5 bases, with 9 bases between them. The CDR3 is 13 amino acids. Germline V gives CDR1 SGHAT, CDR2 FQDESV (reference sequence). The CDR3 is CASSLRGGTEAFF. DNA for the CDR3: TGTGCCAGCAGCTTACGGGGTGGTACTGAAGCTTTCTTT. Full variable domain (rest looked up from reference TRBV11-1 and TRBJ1-1): EAEVAQSPRYKITEKSQAVAFWCDPISGHATLYWYRQILGQGPELLVQFQDESVVDDSQLPKDRFSAERLKGVDSTLKIQPAELGDSAMYLCASSLRGGTEAFFGQGTRLTVV.

The chain uses TRBV7-8 and TRBJ1-1, with 10 positions matching TRBD1. The CDR3 is made up of 16 amino acids. V trimming: 2 bases; J trimming: 5 bases; junction bases outside the gene matches: 8. The germline V gene has CDR1 SGHVS and CDR2 FQNEAQ. The CDR3 region has the DNA TGTGCCAGCAGCTTATGGGACAGGGGACGTGGGACTGAAGCTTTCTTT. Encoded protein: CASSLWDRGRGTEAFF.

The chain carries TRBV12-3 or TRBV12-4 and TRBJ2-5; the match to TRBD1 covers 8 bases. The CDR3 sequence is 13 residues long. The V segment lost 6 bases and the J segment 4 bases; nucleotides outside the gene matches: 4. The CDR3 protein is CASRPGGTETQYF. As DNA, the CDR3 is TGTGCCAGCAGACCAGGGGGCACAGAGACCCAGTACTTC.

The sample holds many counts of this clone. This chain links TRBV19 with TRBJ1-5, with 8 bases fitting TRBD1. Germline CDR1 reads LNHDA; CDR2 reads SQIVND (reference sequence). The CDR3 runs 16 residues. V shed 0 bases, J shed 5 bases, and the junction held 6 bases outside the gene matches. The CDR3 loop reads CASSIDQAGGYQPQHF. For the CDR3, the DNA is TGTGCCAGTAGTATAGATCAGGCAGGGGGCTATCAGCCCCAGCATTTT.

A few counts support this clone. The V gene is TRBV20-1, the J gene TRBJ2-7; 7 nucleotides line up with TRBD1. The V segment lost 3 bases and the J segment 3 bases; nucleotides outside the gene matches: 8. This CDR3 region has 14 residues. Germline lookup yields CDR1 DFQATT and CDR2 SNEGSKA (reference sequence). Here the CDR3 DNA reads TGCAGTGCTAGTCGGGGACGGGACAGCTACGAGCAGTACTTC. This sequence encodes CSASRGRDSYEQYF.

As regards this clone: Other DNA sequences in this sample translate to the same CDR3. V and J are TRBV18 and TRBJ2-7; weak D call: TRBD1 (5 bases). The germline gives CDR1 KGHSH, CDR2 LQKENI. CDR3 length: 13 residues. V was clipped by 6 bases and J by 5 bases, with 14 bases between them. CDR3 sequence reads: CASSPSLGDEQYF. The CDR3 coding sequence is TGTGCCAGCTCGCCGTCTCTAGGGGACGAGCAGTACTTC.

The J gene is TRBJ1-4, the V gene TRBV5-1; a weak D match, TRBD1 (6 bases). Trimming pared 5 bases from V and 3 bases from J, leaving 11 bases between. The CDR3 contains 14 residues. CDR1 and CDR2 (germline): SGHRS, YFSETQ. Written as DNA, the CDR3 is TGCGCCAGCAGGAAACAGGGCTCTAATGAAAAACTGTTTTTT. Translation: CASRKQGSNEKLFF.

A single count supports this clone. V usage is TRBV6-2 or TRBV6-3 and J usage is TRBJ2-1, with 8 bases matching TRBD1. The V gene's germline CDR1 is MNHEY and CDR2 SVGEGT. The CDR3 loop spans 16 amino acids. The V gene end was trimmed by 0 bases and the J gene end by 6 bases; junction bases not matched to a gene: 7. The CDR3 DNA sequence: TGTGCCAGCAGTTACTCGTTCGGACAGGGAGTCAATGAGCAGTTCTTC. Amino acid sequence: CASSYSFGQGVNEQFF.

The rearrangement links TRBV25-1 to TRBJ2-5; 9 nucleotides agree with TRBD1. The junction had 3 bases not matched to a gene; V was cut back by 4 bases and J by 9 bases. This CDR3 contains 12 residues. Germline V gene data show CDR1 as MGHDK and CDR2 as SYGVNS. CDR3 residues: CASSATGGAQYF. Written as DNA, the CDR3 is TGTGCCAGCAGTGCGACAGGGGGGGCCCAGTACTTC. Full variable domain (rest looked up from reference TRBV25-1 and TRBJ2-5): EADIYQTPRYLVIGTGKKITLECSQTMGHDKMYWYQQDPGMELHLIHYSYGVNSTEKGDLSSESTVSRIRTEHFPLTLESARPSHTSQYLCASSATGGAQYFGPGTRLLVL.

The chain uses TRBV27 and TRBJ2-7; 12 positions agree with TRBD2. This CDR3 contains 15 residues. CDR1 is MNHEY and CDR2 is SMNVEV in the germline V gene (reference sequence). Trimming took 5 bases from V and 2 from J; bases not matched to a gene: 4. DNA of the CDR3: TGTGCCAGCAGTGCCTGGACTAGCGGGGCCTACGAGCAGTACTTC. Its translation: CASSAWTSGAYEQYF.

The chain combines TRBV6-5 with TRBJ2-7; TRBD1 agrees at 9 bases. CDR1 and CDR2 from the germline V gene are MNHEY and SVGAGI. This CDR3 has 13 residues. Germline trimming cut 7 bases from V and 6 bases from J; bases unmatched to any gene: 7. This chain's CDR3 is CASTWGQGVEQYF. The CDR3 DNA is TGTGCCAGCACCTGGGGACAGGGCGTCGAGCAGTACTTC.

The chain has TRBV5-1 and TRBJ2-2, with TRBD1 matching 11 bases. The junction had 6 bases not matched to a gene; V was cut back by 4 bases and J by 4 bases. Germline CDR1 SGHRS, CDR2 YFSETQ. This CDR3 is built from 16 residues. The CDR3 nucleotides read TGCGCCAGCAGCCCCACCGGGACAGGGGGCACCGGGGAGCTGTTTTTT. It encodes CASSPTGTGGTGELFF.